These 13 T cell receptor beta chains were sequenced from one sample in a study of T cell responses to AZD1222 COVID-19 vaccine (dated by TCRdb to about 2021). Receptor amplification or capture employed the immunoSEQ multiplex PCR assay. TCRdb holds this immuneACCESS table with in-frame rearrangements only. Some clones are missing; in checked studies, unresolved V genes explain under half, and the rest has no known cause. Counted in this sample were 180,000 or so clones; over 85% of them appeared once. 2% to 3% of the sample comes from the top ten. This specimen's time point label, per the study, means: baseline before first vaccination. Material: peripheral blood, obtained on day 0 of AZD1222 vaccination. The receptors originated from an adult in good health.

The chain has TRBV4-1 and TRBJ1-5, with 9 bases aligning to TRBD1. The CDR3 contains 13 residues. V dropped 4 bases and J dropped 6; count of bases not matched to a gene: 1. Per the germline V gene, CDR1 is MGHRA and CDR2 is YSYEKL. Here the CDR3 DNA reads TGCGCCAGCAGCCCGACAGGGGGTCAGCCCCAGCATTTT. This gives the protein CASSPTGGQPQHF.

The V gene is TRBV20-1, the J gene TRBJ2-5; D remains unclear. The CDR3 has 11 amino acids. Germline CDR1 is DFQATT and CDR2 is SNEGSKA (reference sequence). Trimming left V 5 bases short and J 5 bases short, with 9 bases between. The CDR3 sequence is CSAPLGETQYF. DNA of the CDR3: TGCAGTGCTCCGCTGGGGGAGACCCAGTACTTC.

The chain links TRBV4-2 to TRBJ1-5, with 9 bases matching TRBD1. This CDR3 has 16 residues. Per germline, CDR1 LGHNA and CDR2 YNFKEQ. V lost 0 bases to trimming and J lost 6 bases; unmatched junction nucleotides: 6. CDR3 loop: CASSQERGQGAQPQHF. As DNA, the CDR3 is TGTGCCAGCAGCCAAGAGCGGGGACAGGGTGCTCAGCCCCAGCATTTT.

The CDR3: CASSEKARGYTF. CDR3 nucleotide sequence: TGTGCCAGCAGTGAGAAGGCCCGCGGCTACACCTTC. The gene calls are TRBV6-1 and TRBJ1-2, with no clear D. V was clipped by 3 bases and J by 8 bases, with 10 bases between them. The CDR3 totals 12 residues. Germline CDR1 reads MNHNS; CDR2 reads SASEGT.

V is TRBV19 and J is TRBJ1-5; D gene ambiguous. V was shortened by 1 base and J by 5 bases, with 15 bases between the two germline ends. The CDR3 loop spans 16 amino acids. Germline V gene lookup returns CDR1 LNHDA and CDR2 SQIVND (reference sequence). This chain's CDR3 is CASSIVLQRDDQPQHF. CDR3 DNA: TGTGCCAGTAGTATAGTCCTTCAGAGGGATGATCAGCCCCAGCATTTT.

This clone has only a few counts. This sequence joins TRBV4-1 and TRBJ1-2; no reliable D call. V was pared by 0 bases and J by 4 bases, with 12 bases between. Germline CDR1 is MGHRA and CDR2 is YSYEKL. The length of the CDR3 is 15 residues. This CDR3 reads CASSQEAATSYGYTF. The DNA of the CDR3 is TGCGCCAGCAGCCAAGAGGCTGCCACCAGCTATGGCTACACCTTC.

The chain is built from TRBV5-4 and TRBJ2-7; D is uncertain. Germline lookup yields CDR1 SGHNT and CDR2 YYREEE (reference sequence). The CDR3 totals 16 residues. V dropped 3 bases and J dropped 2 bases, with 18 bases sitting between them. The CDR3 sequence is CASSSPRRSEAYEQYF. CDR3 bases: TGTGCCAGCAGCTCTCCCCGAAGGTCGGAAGCCTACGAGCAGTACTTC.

This sequence joins TRBV2 and TRBJ1-5, with a tentative D call TRBD1 (5 bases). Germline assignment: CDR1 SNHLY and CDR2 FYNNEI. CDR3 length: 15 amino acids. The V gene lost 1 base and the J gene lost 1 base, with 8 bases spanning the gap. As DNA, the CDR3 is TGTGCCAGCAGTGAAGTCAGGGTCAGCAATCAGCCCCAGCATTTT. It is translated as CASSEVRVSNQPQHF.

Only one count was recorded for this clone. The chain recombines TRBV7-9 with TRBJ2-7; 9 bases are a match to TRBD2. The CDR3 length is 18 residues. The germline V gene has CDR1 SEHNR and CDR2 FQNEAQ (reference sequence). Losses at the gene ends were 5 bases for V and 3 bases for J; bases not matched to a gene: 17. CDR3 coding DNA: TGTGCCAGCAGCCTAGAAAGATATAGCGGGAGAAAGGTCTACGAGCAGTACTTC. Residues: CASSLERYSGRKVYEQYF. Full variable domain (outside the CDR3, taken from reference TRBV7-9 and TRBJ2-7): DTGVSQNPRHKITKRGQNVTFRCDPISEHNRLYWYRQTLGQGPEFLTYFQNEAQLEKSRLLSDRFSAERPKGSFSTLEIQRTEQGDSAMYLCASSLERYSGRKVYEQYFGPGTRLTVT.

The V and J genes are TRBV6-2 or TRBV6-3 and TRBJ1-3; D remains unclear. The CDR3 spans 14 residues. V lost 2 bases to trimming and J lost 0 bases, with 5 bases between them. CDR1 is MNHEY, CDR2 SVGEGT, per germline. The CDR3 region has the DNA TGTGCCAGCAGTTACCCAGACTCTGGAAACACCATATATTTT. This translates into CASSYPDSGNTIYF.

The rearrangement links TRBV7-9 to TRBJ1-1, with D perhaps matching TRBD1 (5 bases). The CDR3 is made up of 15 amino acids. CDR1 is SEHNR and CDR2 is FQNEAQ in the germline V gene (reference sequence). Trimming shortened V by 3 bases and J by 0 bases, and 11 bases separated the two germline ends. The CDR3 DNA is TGTGCCAGCAGCTTGGCGGGGACTATGAACACTGAAGCTTTCTTT. This codes for CASSLAGTMNTEAFF.

The J gene is TRBJ1-1, the V gene TRBV27, with D tentatively TRBD1 (5 bases). Germline-derived CDR1 and CDR2 are MNHEY and SMNVEV (reference sequence). V lost 8 bases to trimming and J lost 6 bases, with 16 bases between them. This CDR3 region has 13 residues. CDR3 in amino acids: CASGLTGASEAFF. CDR3 sequence (DNA): TGTGCCAGCGGGCTTACAGGCGCGTCTGAAGCTTTCTTT.

This sequence joins TRBV3-1 (or the pseudogene TRBV3-2) and TRBJ1-3; 12 positions match TRBD1. This CDR3 region has 14 residues. The junction had 2 bases not matched to a gene; V was cut back by 1 base and J by 10 bases. The V gene's germline CDR1 is LGHDT and CDR2 YNNKEL (reference sequence). CDR3 sequence: CASSQGDRGRTIYF. The CDR3, as DNA: TGTGCCAGCAGCCAAGGGGACAGGGGGCGGACCATATATTTT.